The source of this T cell receptor (beta chain) is a study of blood T cell repertoires in COVID-19. Study as a whole: Samples representing acute and convalescent COVID-19 were sourced from the United States, Italy and Spain.

Germline CDR1 is KGHSH and CDR2 is LQKENI. The V and J ends lost 0 bases and 0 bases respectively, with 9 bases between them. There are 17 residues in the CDR3. Profiled with immunoSEQ multiplex PCR; TCRdb holds only in-frame clones, not every one. The sample lists over 250,000 clones, around 82% occurring once. The gene calls are TRBV18 and TRBJ2-6, with a possible D match to TRBD1 (6 bases). The sequence derives from a woman aged 50 to 65 who had recovered from COVID-19. The sequenced sample consisted of peripheral blood. The CDR3 DNA reads TGTGCCAGCTCACCACCGGCCAGGGGCTCTGGGGCCAACGTCCTGACTTTC. Its translation: CASSPPARGSGANVLTF. Looking up the rest from reference TRBV18 and TRBJ2-6 gives the full variable domain: NAGVMQNPRHLVRRRGQEARLRCSPMKGHSHVYWYRQLPEEGLKFMVYLQKENIIDESGMPKERFSAEFPKEGPSILRIQQVVRGDSAAYFCASSPPARGSGANVLTFGAGSRLTVL.